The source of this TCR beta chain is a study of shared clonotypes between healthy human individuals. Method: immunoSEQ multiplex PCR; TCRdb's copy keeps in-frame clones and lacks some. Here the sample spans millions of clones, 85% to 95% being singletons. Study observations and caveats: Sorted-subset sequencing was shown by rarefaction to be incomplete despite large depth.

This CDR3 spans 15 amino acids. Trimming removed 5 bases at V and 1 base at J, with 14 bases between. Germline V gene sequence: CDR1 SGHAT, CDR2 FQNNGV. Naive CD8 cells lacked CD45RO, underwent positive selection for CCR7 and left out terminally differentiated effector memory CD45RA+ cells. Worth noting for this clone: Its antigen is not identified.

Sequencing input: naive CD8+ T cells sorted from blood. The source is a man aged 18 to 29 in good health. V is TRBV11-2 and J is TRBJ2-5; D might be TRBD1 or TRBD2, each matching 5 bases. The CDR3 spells CASSPRGTVQETQYF. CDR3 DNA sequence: TGTGCCAGCAGCCCCAGAGGGACGGTCCAAGAGACCCAGTACTTC.